A single sample is the source of the 26 T cell receptor beta chains below, sequenced in a study of blood T cell repertoires in COVID-19. Profiled with immunoSEQ multiplex PCR; TCRdb holds only in-frame clones, not every one. This sample yields about 430,000 clones, of which roughly 88% are seen a single time; roughly 1.4% belongs to the top ten. The sample comprised PBMCs or T cells enriched from blood (not recorded which). The receptors here all came from a woman aged 18-29 years who had been exposed to COVID-19.

J is TRBJ2-3 and V is TRBV27; no firm D call. Between the trimmed V and J ends, which lost 0 bases and 6 bases, there was a span of 7 bases. CDR1 and CDR2 from the germline V gene are MNHEY and SMNVEV (reference sequence). The CDR3 runs to 13 residues. DNA for the CDR3: TGTGCCAGCAGTTTATCAAACTATGATACGCAGTATTTT. Its translation: CASSLSNYDTQYF.

The V gene is TRBV9, the J gene TRBJ1-5; tentative D call: TRBD1 (6 bases). The CDR3 runs 19 residues. Germline CDR1 SGDLS, CDR2 YYNGEE. The V end was cut by 3 bases, the J end by 0 bases, with 22 bases between. The CDR3 DNA reads as TGTGCCAGCAGCGAGATGACAGGCAAGGGGGTCTATAGCAATCAGCCCCAGCATTTT. Translated, it gives CASSEMTGKGVYSNQPQHF.

The CDR3 DNA is TGTGCCAGTAGTATGGCAGGGGGCAATCAGCCCCAGCATTTT. As protein: CASSMAGGNQPQHF. The chain links TRBV19 to TRBJ1-5, with TRBD1 as a possible D gene (6 bases). Germline V gene data show CDR1 as LNHDA and CDR2 as SQIVND (reference sequence). Trimming took 3 bases from V and 2 from J, leaving 8 bases between them. The CDR3 totals 14 residues.

The rearrangement uses TRBV7-6 and TRBJ2-1, with 9 bases matching TRBD2. The CDR3 has 16 amino acids. The V and J ends lost 5 bases and 5 bases, in that order; junction bases with no gene match: 10. Germline assignment: CDR1 SGHVS and CDR2 FNYEAQ. The CDR3 here is CASSPSSSGNNNEQFF. In DNA form, the CDR3 reads TGTGCCAGCAGCCCATCCTCTAGCGGGAACAACAATGAGCAGTTCTTC.

The V gene is TRBV29-1, the J gene TRBJ2-3; a weak D match, TRBD2 (6 bases). V dropped 5 bases and J dropped 1 base, with 16 bases sitting between them. Germline V lookup: CDR1 SQVTM, CDR2 ANQGSEA. CDR3 length: 15 residues. This CDR3 is CSVPTSRGGTDTQYF. CDR3 coding DNA: TGCAGCGTTCCAACTTCACGCGGGGGCACAGATACGCAGTATTTT.

The chain couples TRBV19 to TRBJ1-1; a possible D gene is TRBD1 (5 bases). Germline CDR1 LNHDA, CDR2 SQIVND (reference sequence). The V gene lost 0 bases and the J gene lost 4 bases, with 15 bases spanning the gap. The CDR3 loop spans 16 amino acids. CDR3 region: CASSIDPRGGGTEAFF. DNA of the CDR3: TGTGCCAGTAGTATAGACCCACGGGGGGGAGGCACTGAAGCTTTCTTT.

The chain recombines TRBV10-1 with TRBJ2-1, with D possibly TRBD2 on 5 matching bases. In germline, CDR1 is WNHNN, CDR2 SYGVQD (reference sequence). The CDR3 totals 14 residues. The V end was cut by 0 bases, the J end by 10 bases, with 13 bases between. DNA for the CDR3: TGCGCCAGCAGTGAGTCTGGCGGGCATGGGGAGCAGTTCTTC. The encoded protein is CASSESGGHGEQFF.

This chain uses TRBV2 with TRBJ2-3; a possible D gene is TRBD2 (6 bases). Trimming took 6 bases from V and 3 from J, leaving 13 bases between them. Germline CDR1 SNHLY, CDR2 FYNNEI. CDR3 size: 14 residues. The CDR3 reads CASRETGTTDTQYF. CDR3 coding DNA: TGTGCCAGCAGGGAAACCGGGACTACAGATACGCAGTATTTT. The complete variable domain, with remaining parts taken from reference TRBV2 and TRBJ2-3, reads EPEVTQTPSHQVTQMGQEVILRCVPISNHLYFYWYRQILGQKVEFLVSFYNNEISEKSEIFDDQFSVERPDGSNFTLKIRSTKLEDSAMYFCASRETGTTDTQYFGPGTRLTVL.

The J gene is TRBJ1-4, the V gene TRBV30, with 7 bases that match TRBD1. The CDR3 is made up of 13 amino acids. Trimming removed 2 bases from V and 7 bases from J; junction bases left unmatched: 4. Germline V gives CDR1 GTSNPN, CDR2 SVGIG (reference sequence). The CDR3, as DNA: TGTGCCTGGAGTCCAGGGGGAGGTGAAAAACTGTTTTTT. Translation gives CAWSPGGGEKLFF.

This chain uses TRBV7-2 with TRBJ2-7, with D maybe TRBD2 (5 bases). The CDR3 sequence is 13 residues long. Germline V gives CDR1 SGHTA, CDR2 FQGNSA. V was pared by 0 bases and J by 5 bases, with 8 bases between. CDR3 in DNA: TGTGCCAGCAGCTTAGCGCGAGGGAACGAGCAGTACTTC. Translation: CASSLARGNEQYF. Full variable domain (missing parts from reference TRBV7-2 and TRBJ2-7): GAGVSQSPSNKVTEKGKDVELRCDPISGHTALYWYRQSLGQGLEFLIYFQGNSAPDKSGLPSDRFSAERTGGSVSTLTIQRTQQEDSAVYLCASSLARGNEQYFGPGTRLTVT.

Only one count was recorded for this clone. This sequence joins TRBV7-2 and TRBJ1-2; D is possibly TRBD1 (6 bases). Germline CDR1 reads SGHTA; CDR2 reads FQGNSA. V shed 1 base and J shed 3 bases, with 15 bases lying between them. CDR3 length: 16 residues. CDR3 region: CASSLGAQGMYYGYTF. Written as DNA, the CDR3 is TGTGCCAGCAGCTTAGGGGCCCAGGGGATGTACTATGGCTACACCTTC.

The chain employs TRBV5-1 and TRBJ2-1; D call uncertain. V was trimmed by 3 bases and J by 5 bases, leaving 12 bases between them. Per the germline V gene, CDR1 is SGHRS and CDR2 is YFSETQ. This CDR3 is 14 amino acids long. In nucleotides, the CDR3 is TGCGCCAGCAGCTCGTTAGAATCCCACAATGAGCAGTTCTTC. Its protein product is CASSSLESHNEQFF. Together with reference TRBV5-1 and TRBJ2-1, the CDR3 gives the full variable domain: KAGVTQTPRYLIKTRGQQVTLSCSPISGHRSVSWYQQTPGQGLQFLFEYFSETQRNKGNFPGRFSGRQFSNSRSEMNVSTLELGDSALYLCASSSLESHNEQFFGPGTRLTVL.

The genes are TRBV9 and TRBJ2-7; D is unclear. The CDR3 has 14 residues. The V and J ends lost 0 bases and 2 bases respectively, with 9 bases between them. Germline V gene sequence: CDR1 SGDLS, CDR2 YYNGEE. The CDR3 spells CASSVVHSTYEQYF. The CDR3 DNA sequence: TGTGCCAGCAGCGTAGTCCACAGTACCTACGAGCAGTACTTC.

J is TRBJ1-3 and V is TRBV19; no firm D call. The CDR3 loop spans 14 amino acids. Germline V lookup: CDR1 LNHDA, CDR2 SQIVND (reference sequence). V was shortened by 6 bases and J by 0 bases, with 9 bases between the two germline ends. Here the CDR3 DNA reads TGTGCCAGTAGACAACAGAGCTCTGGAAACACCATATATTTT. Translated, it gives CASRQQSSGNTIYF.

The J gene is TRBJ2-5, the V gene TRBV7-2; 7 positions match TRBD2. This CDR3 has 15 residues. Losses at the gene ends were 2 bases for V and 5 bases for J; bases not matched to a gene: 8. Germline CDR1 reads SGHTA; CDR2 reads FQGNSA. The CDR3 sequence: CASSLRWGGSETQYF. CDR3 in DNA: TGTGCCAGCAGCTTACGGTGGGGGGGTTCGGAGACCCAGTACTTC.

The chain has TRBV11-2 and TRBJ2-2; 7 positions agree with TRBD1. Unmatched junction bases numbered 9, after V lost 7 bases and J lost 4 bases. The CDR3 loop spans 15 amino acids. Germline values: CDR1 SGHAT, CDR2 FQNNGV. The CDR3, as DNA: TGTGCCAGCAACGGACAGGATCGGGCCACCGGGGAGCTGTTTTTT. It specifies CASNGQDRATGELFF.

Points on this clone: Other DNA sequences in the sample encode the same CDR3. The chain couples TRBV28 to TRBJ2-1; D gene uncertain. Germline V lookup: CDR1 MDHEN, CDR2 SYDVKM. The CDR3 extends over 12 amino acids. Trimming pared 3 bases from V and 4 bases from J, leaving 4 bases between. CDR3 residues: CASSFLYNEQFF. The CDR3 nucleotides are TGTGCCAGCAGTTTCTTATACAATGAGCAGTTCTTC.

J is TRBJ2-7 and V is TRBV4-1; TRBD1 might be the D (5 bases). V dropped 0 bases and J dropped 3 bases, with 12 bases sitting between them. The CDR3 sequence is 15 residues long. The germline gives CDR1 MGHRA, CDR2 YSYEKL. CDR3 DNA sequence: TGCGCCAGCAGCCAAGATTTCGCCAGGGTCTACGAGCAGTACTTC. Translating gives CASSQDFARVYEQYF.

This chain connects TRBV12-3 or TRBV12-4 to TRBJ1-6; 9 bases line up with TRBD1. This CDR3 spans 13 amino acids. V lost 5 bases to trimming and J lost 11 bases; unmatched junction nucleotides: 4. The CDR3 sequence is CASSGTGRTPLHF. DNA of the CDR3: TGTGCCAGCAGTGGGACAGGGAGGACACCCCTCCACTTT.

This clone has only one observation. The chain recombines TRBV19 with TRBJ1-5, with 8 bases matching TRBD1. J gave up 6 bases and V 6 bases, and 10 bases lay outside the gene matches. The CDR3 is 15 amino acids. Germline V gene lookup returns CDR1 LNHDA and CDR2 SQIVND (reference sequence). The CDR3 sequence is CASRPRTGRGQPQHF. The CDR3, as DNA: TGTGCCAGTAGACCCAGGACAGGGAGGGGTCAGCCCCAGCATTTT.

A few counts support this clone. The genes are TRBV5-1 and TRBJ1-2; tentatively, D is TRBD1 (5 bases). Germline-derived CDR1 and CDR2 are SGHRS and YFSETQ. The length of the CDR3 is 13 residues. V lost 4 bases and J 7 bases, leaving 14 bases between the germline ends. The CDR3 region is CASSVLGGSGYTF. CDR3 sequence (DNA): TGCGCCAGCAGCGTATTGGGGGGTAGTGGCTACACCTTC. The whole variable domain, remainder taken from reference TRBV5-1 and TRBJ1-2, is KAGVTQTPRYLIKTRGQQVTLSCSPISGHRSVSWYQQTPGQGLQFLFEYFSETQRNKGNFPGRFSGRQFSNSRSEMNVSTLELGDSALYLCASSVLGGSGYTFGSGTRLTVV.

This sequence joins TRBV6-6 and TRBJ1-1; 8 nucleotides line up with TRBD1. CDR3 size: 16 residues. V gave up 4 bases and J gave up 2 bases; unmatched junction bases: 9. CDR1 and CDR2 from the germline V gene are MNHNY and SVGAGI (reference sequence). CDR3 sequence: CASSLTGAYLNTEAFF. The CDR3 region has the DNA TGTGCCAGCAGTTTGACAGGGGCCTACCTTAACACTGAAGCTTTCTTT.

V gene TRBV3-1 (or the pseudogene TRBV3-2) combines with J gene TRBJ1-2; 7 bases are shared with TRBD1. V shed 4 bases, J shed 4 bases, and the junction held 18 bases outside the gene matches. Germline CDR1 LGHDT, CDR2 YNNKEL (reference sequence). The CDR3 totals 18 residues. CDR3 amino acids: CASSPRTGLGPKAYGYTF. The CDR3 DNA is TGTGCCAGCAGCCCCCGGACAGGATTGGGACCAAAGGCCTATGGCTACACCTTC.

V gene TRBV27 combines with J gene TRBJ1-5, with TRBD1 identical over 9 bases. CDR3 length: 15 residues. The germline V gene has CDR1 MNHEY and CDR2 SMNVEV (reference sequence). Losses at the gene ends were 5 bases for V and 2 bases for J; bases not matched to a gene: 4. The CDR3: CASSNRDRGNQPQHF. CDR3 nucleotide sequence: TGTGCCAGCAGTAACCGGGACAGGGGCAATCAGCCCCAGCATTTT.

The V call is TRBV10-2, the J call TRBJ2-2; the D is unclear. The V end was cut by 5 bases, the J end by 12 bases, with 16 bases between. Germline V gene data show CDR1 as WSHSY and CDR2 as SAAADI. This CDR3 spans 13 amino acids. The CDR3, as DNA: TGCGCCAGCAGTTTTGGGCCTGTGGTTCAGCTGTTTTTT. Its translation: CASSFGPVVQLFF.

The chain recombines TRBV6-2 or TRBV6-3 with TRBJ2-4, with TRBD1 matching over 8 bases. The length of the CDR3 is 18 residues. V gave up 2 bases and J gave up 0 bases; unmatched junction bases: 9. The germline CDR1 and CDR2 sequences are MNHEY and SVGEGT. The CDR3 loop reads CASSYPTGGDLAKNIQYF. The CDR3 bases are TGTGCCAGCAGTTACCCAACAGGGGGTGATCTAGCCAAAAACATTCAGTACTTC.